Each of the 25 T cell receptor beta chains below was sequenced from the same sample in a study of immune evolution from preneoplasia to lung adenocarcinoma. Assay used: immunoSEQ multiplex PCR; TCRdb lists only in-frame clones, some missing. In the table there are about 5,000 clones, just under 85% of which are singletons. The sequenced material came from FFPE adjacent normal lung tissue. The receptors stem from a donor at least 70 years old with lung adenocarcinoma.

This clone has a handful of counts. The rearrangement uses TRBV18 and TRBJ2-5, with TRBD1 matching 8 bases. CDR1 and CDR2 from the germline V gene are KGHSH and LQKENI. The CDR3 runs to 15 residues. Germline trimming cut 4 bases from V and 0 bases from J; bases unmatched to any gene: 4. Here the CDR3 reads CASSRRTGNQETQYF. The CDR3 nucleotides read TGTGCCAGCTCACGCAGGACAGGGAACCAAGAGACCCAGTACTTC.

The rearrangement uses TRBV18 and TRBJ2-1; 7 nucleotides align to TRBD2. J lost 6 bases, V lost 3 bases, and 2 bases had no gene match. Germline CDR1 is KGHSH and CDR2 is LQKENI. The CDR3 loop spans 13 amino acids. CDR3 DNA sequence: TGTGCCAGCTCACCCGCGGGGGTCAATGAGCAGTTCTTC. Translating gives CASSPAGVNEQFF. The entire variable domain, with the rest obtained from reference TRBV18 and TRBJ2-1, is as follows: NAGVMQNPRHLVRRRGQEARLRCSPMKGHSHVYWYRQLPEEGLKFMVYLQKENIIDESGMPKERFSAEFPKEGPSILRIQQVVRGDSAAYFCASSPAGVNEQFFGPGTRLTVL.

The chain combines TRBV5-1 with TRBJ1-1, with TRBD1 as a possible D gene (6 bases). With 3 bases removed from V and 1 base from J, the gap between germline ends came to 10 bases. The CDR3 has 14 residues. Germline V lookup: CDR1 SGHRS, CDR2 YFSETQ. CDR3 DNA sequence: TGCGCCAGCAGCTCCACAGGGTGGAACACTGAAGCTTTCTTT. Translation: CASSSTGWNTEAFF.

CDR3 protein: CASDRSTEAFF. The CDR3 nucleotides read TGTGCCAGCGACCGTTCCACTGAAGCTTTCTTT. The chain carries TRBV6-1 and TRBJ1-1; no clear D gene. CDR1 is MNHNS, CDR2 SASEGT, per germline. Deletions cut 8 bases from V and 4 bases from J, with 8 bases between. The CDR3 length is 11 residues.

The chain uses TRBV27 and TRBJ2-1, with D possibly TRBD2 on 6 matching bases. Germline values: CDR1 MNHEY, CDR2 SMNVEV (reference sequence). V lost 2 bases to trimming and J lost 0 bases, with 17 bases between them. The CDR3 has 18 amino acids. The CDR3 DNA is TGTGCCAGCAGTTTAATCCCTCCCGGGGGATCCTCCTACAATGAGCAGTTCTTC. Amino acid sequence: CASSLIPPGGSSYNEQFF.

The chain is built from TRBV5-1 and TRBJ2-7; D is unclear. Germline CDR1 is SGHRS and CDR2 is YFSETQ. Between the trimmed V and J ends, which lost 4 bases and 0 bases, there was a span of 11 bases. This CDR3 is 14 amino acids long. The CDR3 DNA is TGCGCCAGCAGCCCCATGACAAACTCCTACGAGCAGTACTTC. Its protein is CASSPMTNSYEQYF.

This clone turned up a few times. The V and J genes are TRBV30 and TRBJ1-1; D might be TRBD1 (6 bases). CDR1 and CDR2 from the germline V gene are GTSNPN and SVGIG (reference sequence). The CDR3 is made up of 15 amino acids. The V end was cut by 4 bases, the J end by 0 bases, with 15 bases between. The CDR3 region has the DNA TGTGCCTGGAACGGACAGTTCCGCCTGAACACTGAAGCTTTCTTT. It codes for CAWNGQFRLNTEAFF.

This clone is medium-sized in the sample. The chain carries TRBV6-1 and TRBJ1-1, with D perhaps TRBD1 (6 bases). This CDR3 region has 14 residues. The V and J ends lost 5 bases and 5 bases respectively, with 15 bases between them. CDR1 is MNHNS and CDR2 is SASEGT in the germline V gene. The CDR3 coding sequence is TGTGCCAGCAGTAGTACAGGGAGGGGGACTGAAGCTTTCTTT. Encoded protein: CASSSTGRGTEAFF.

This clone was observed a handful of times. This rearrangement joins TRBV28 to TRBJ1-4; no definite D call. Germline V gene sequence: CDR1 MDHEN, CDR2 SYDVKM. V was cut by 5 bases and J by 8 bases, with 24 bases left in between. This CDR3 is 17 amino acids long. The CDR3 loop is CASSPLPRAALVEKLFF. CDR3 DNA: TGTGCCAGCAGTCCCCTCCCGCGGGCAGCCCTTGTAGAAAAACTGTTTTTT. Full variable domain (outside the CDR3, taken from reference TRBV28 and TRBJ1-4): DVKVTQSSRYLVKRTGEKVFLECVQDMDHENMFWYRQDPGLGLRLIYFSYDVKMKEKGDIPEGYSVSREKKERFSLILESASTNQTSMYLCASSPLPRAALVEKLFFGSGTQLSVL.

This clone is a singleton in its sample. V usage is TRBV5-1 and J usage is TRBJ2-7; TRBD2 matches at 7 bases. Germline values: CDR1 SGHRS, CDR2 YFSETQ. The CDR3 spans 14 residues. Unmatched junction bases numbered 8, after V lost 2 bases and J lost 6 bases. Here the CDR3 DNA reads TGCGCCAGCAGCTTCGGGAGCGGGATGGGCGAGCAGTACTTC. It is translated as CASSFGSGMGEQYF.

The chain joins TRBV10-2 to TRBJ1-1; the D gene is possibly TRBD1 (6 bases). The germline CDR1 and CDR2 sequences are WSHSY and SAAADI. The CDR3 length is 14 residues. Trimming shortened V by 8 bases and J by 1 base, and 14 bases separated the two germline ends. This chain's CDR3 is CASSGRGENTEAFF. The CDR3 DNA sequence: TGCGCCAGCTCTGGAAGGGGGGAGAACACTGAAGCTTTCTTT.

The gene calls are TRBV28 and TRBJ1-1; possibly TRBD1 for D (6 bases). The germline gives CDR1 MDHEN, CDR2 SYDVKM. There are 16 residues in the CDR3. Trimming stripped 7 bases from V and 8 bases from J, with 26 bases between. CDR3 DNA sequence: TGTGCCAGCATCACCGAAAGGGGGAGACCTCGAGGGGAAGCTTTCTTT. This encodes CASITERGRPRGEAFF.

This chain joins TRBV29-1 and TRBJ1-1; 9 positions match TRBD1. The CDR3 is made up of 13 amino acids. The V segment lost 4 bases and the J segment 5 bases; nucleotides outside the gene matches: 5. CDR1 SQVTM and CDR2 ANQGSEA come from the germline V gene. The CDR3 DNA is TGCAGCGTTGGTGGACAGGGGTTTACTGAAGCTTTCTTT. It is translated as CSVGGQGFTEAFF.

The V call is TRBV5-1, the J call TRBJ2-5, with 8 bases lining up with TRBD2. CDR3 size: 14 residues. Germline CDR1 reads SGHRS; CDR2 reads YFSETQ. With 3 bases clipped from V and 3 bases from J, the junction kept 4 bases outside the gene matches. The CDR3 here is CASSSSGGEETQYF. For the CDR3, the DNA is TGCGCCAGCAGCTCTTCGGGAGGGGAAGAGACCCAGTACTTC.

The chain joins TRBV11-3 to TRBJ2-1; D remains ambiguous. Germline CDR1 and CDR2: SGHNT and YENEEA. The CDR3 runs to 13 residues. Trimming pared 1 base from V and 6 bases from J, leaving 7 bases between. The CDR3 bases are TGTGCCAGCAGCTTAGGCTGGCCCAATGAGCAGTTCTTC. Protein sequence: CASSLGWPNEQFF.

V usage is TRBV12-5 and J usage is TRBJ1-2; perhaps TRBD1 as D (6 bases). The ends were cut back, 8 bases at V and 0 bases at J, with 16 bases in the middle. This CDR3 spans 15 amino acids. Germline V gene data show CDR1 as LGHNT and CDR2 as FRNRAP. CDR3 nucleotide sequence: TGTGCTAGTAGTCCTGGGACAAATGCTAACTATGGCTACACCTTC. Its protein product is CASSPGTNANYGYTF.

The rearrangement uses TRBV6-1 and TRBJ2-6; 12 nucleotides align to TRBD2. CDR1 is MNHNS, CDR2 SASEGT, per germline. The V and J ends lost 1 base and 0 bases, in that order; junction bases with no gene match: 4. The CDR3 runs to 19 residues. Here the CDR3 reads CASSEGRTSGISGANVLTF. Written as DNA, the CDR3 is TGTGCCAGCAGTGAAGGTAGGACTAGCGGGATCTCTGGGGCCAACGTCCTGACTTTC.

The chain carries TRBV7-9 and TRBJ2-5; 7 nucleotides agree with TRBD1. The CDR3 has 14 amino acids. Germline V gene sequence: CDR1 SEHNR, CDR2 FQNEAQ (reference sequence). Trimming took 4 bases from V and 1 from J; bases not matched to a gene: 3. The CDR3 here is CASSSTGVQETQYF. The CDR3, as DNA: TGTGCCAGCAGCTCCACAGGGGTCCAAGAGACCCAGTACTTC. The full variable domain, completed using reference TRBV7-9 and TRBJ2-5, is DTGVSQNPRHKITKRGQNVTFRCDPISEHNRLYWYRQTLGQGPEFLTYFQNEAQLEKSRLLSDRFSAERPKGSFSTLEIQRTEQGDSAMYLCASSSTGVQETQYFGPGTRLLVL.

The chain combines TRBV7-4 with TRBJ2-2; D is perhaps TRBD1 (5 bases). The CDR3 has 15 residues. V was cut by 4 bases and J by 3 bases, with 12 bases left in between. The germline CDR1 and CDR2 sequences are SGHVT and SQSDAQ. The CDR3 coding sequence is TGTGCCAGCAGCTCAGACAGTCAGTACACCGGGGAGCTGTTTTTT. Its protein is CASSSDSQYTGELFF.

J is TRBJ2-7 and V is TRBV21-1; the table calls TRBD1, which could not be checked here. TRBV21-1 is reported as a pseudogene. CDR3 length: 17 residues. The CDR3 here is CASSAVPPGQGNYEQYF. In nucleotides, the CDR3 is TGTGCCAGCAGCGCTGTACCGCCGGGACAGGGAAACTACGAGCAGTACTTC.

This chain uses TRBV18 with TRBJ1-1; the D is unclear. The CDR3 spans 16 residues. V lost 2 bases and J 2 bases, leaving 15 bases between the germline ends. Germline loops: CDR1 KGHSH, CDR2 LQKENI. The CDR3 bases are TGTGCCAGCTCACCAGCCATTGGGCGGGGAAACACTGAAGCTTTCTTT. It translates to CASSPAIGRGNTEAFF.

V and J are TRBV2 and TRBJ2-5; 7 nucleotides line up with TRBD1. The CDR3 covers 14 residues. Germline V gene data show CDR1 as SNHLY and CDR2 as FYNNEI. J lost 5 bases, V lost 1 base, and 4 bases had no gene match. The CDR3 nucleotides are TGTGCCAGCAGTGAAGGTGGCAGGGGGGAGACCCAGTACTTC. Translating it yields CASSEGGRGETQYF.

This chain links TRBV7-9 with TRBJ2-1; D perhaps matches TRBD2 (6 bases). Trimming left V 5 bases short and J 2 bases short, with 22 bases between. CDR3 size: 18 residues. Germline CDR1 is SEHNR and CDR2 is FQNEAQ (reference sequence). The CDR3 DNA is TGTGCCAGCAGCGGGCCGGGACTCCCCTCCCTTACCTACAATGAGCAGTTCTTC. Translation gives CASSGPGLPSLTYNEQFF.

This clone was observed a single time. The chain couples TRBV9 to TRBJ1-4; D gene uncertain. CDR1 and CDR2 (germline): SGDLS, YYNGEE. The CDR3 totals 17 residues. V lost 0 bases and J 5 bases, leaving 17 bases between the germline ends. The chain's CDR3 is CASSVGWSGLSNEKLFF. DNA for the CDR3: TGTGCCAGCAGCGTAGGTTGGAGTGGTTTATCGAATGAAAAACTGTTTTTT.

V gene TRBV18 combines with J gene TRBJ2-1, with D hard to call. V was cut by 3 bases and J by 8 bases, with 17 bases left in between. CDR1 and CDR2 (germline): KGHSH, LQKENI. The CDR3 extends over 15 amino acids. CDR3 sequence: CASSPQKVAVYEQFF. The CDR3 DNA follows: TGTGCCAGCTCACCGCAGAAAGTAGCCGTGTATGAGCAGTTCTTC.